A single sample is the source of the 20 T cell receptor beta chains below, sequenced in a study of cytomegalovirus exposure and HLA in healthy donors. The PCR employed 60 Vbeta primers together with 13 Jbeta primers. Here immunoSEQ multiplex PCR was the method, and the copy in TCRdb shows in-frame clones only, minus some. The sample carries approximately 110,000 clones, roughly 70% recorded once. Sequencing was carried out using PBMCs. The receptors shown here come from a young man in good health and CMV-seropositive.

V and J are TRBV6-6 and TRBJ1-6; 7 nucleotides align to TRBD1. The V gene end was trimmed by 0 bases and the J gene end by 9 bases; junction bases not matched to a gene: 8. Per germline, CDR1 MNHNY and CDR2 SVGAGI (reference sequence). The CDR3 spans 16 residues. CDR3 DNA: TGTGCCAGCAGTTACTCTGCAGGGGGACCCGGTTCACCCCTCCACTTT. This codes for CASSYSAGGPGSPLHF.

The chain recombines TRBV13 with TRBJ2-7, with 7 bases matching TRBD1. Trimming at V came to 5 bases and at J to 3 bases, leaving 10 bases not matched to a gene. Germline assignment: CDR1 PRHDT and CDR2 FYEKMQ (reference sequence). This CDR3 is 15 amino acids long. CDR3 residues: CASSLRDRAYYEQYF. In DNA form, the CDR3 reads TGTGCCAGCAGCCTACGGGACAGAGCCTACTACGAGCAGTACTTC.

The V call is TRBV19, the J call TRBJ2-3; a possible D gene is TRBD1 (6 bases). The V and J ends lost 4 bases and 0 bases respectively, with 14 bases between them. This CDR3 is built from 16 residues. Per the germline V gene, CDR1 is LNHDA and CDR2 is SQIVND (reference sequence). The CDR3 reads CASSTGTYVSTDTQYF. CDR3 coding DNA: TGTGCCAGTAGTACCGGGACATACGTTAGCACAGATACGCAGTATTTT.

The chain recombines TRBV6-1 with TRBJ2-3; TRBD1 aligns across 10 bases. The junction had 2 bases not matched to a gene; V was cut back by 6 bases and J by 2 bases. This CDR3 spans 14 amino acids. The germline V gene has CDR1 MNHNS and CDR2 SASEGT. The CDR3 bases are TGTGCCAGCAGCGGACAGGGGGACACAGATACGCAGTATTTT. Its translation is CASSGQGDTDTQYF.

This chain joins TRBV28 and TRBJ2-3, with D possibly being TRBD1 (6 bases). Germline lookup yields CDR1 MDHEN and CDR2 SYDVKM. CDR3 length: 15 residues. V was clipped by 5 bases and J by 0 bases, with 12 bases between them. The CDR3 bases are TGTGCCAGCAGTGTACAGGGCTCTAGCACAGATACGCAGTATTTT. This codes for CASSVQGSSTDTQYF.

The chain uses TRBV5-1 and TRBJ2-3; TRBD1 aligns across 8 bases. V lost 0 bases and J lost 2; bases outside the gene matches: 5. Germline lookup yields CDR1 SGHRS and CDR2 YFSETQ. The CDR3 has 16 residues. The CDR3, as DNA: TGCGCCAGCAGCTTGGTGGACAGGGATGCCACAGATACGCAGTATTTT. Its translation is CASSLVDRDATDTQYF.

This clone was seen just once. The V gene is TRBV27, the J gene TRBJ1-2; D not resolved. Trimming pared 6 bases from V and 4 bases from J, leaving 9 bases between. This CDR3 spans 12 amino acids. Germline CDR1 reads MNHEY; CDR2 reads SMNVEV (reference sequence). As DNA, the CDR3 is TGTGCCAGCAGGGAAGGGAGCTATGGCTACACCTTC. Protein sequence: CASREGSYGYTF.

V is TRBV6-5 and J is TRBJ2-3; D perhaps matches TRBD2 (6 bases). The ends were cut back, 6 bases at V and 2 bases at J, with 15 bases in the middle. Germline CDR1 is MNHEY and CDR2 is SVGAGI. The CDR3 totals 15 residues. The CDR3 reads CASSKRRDFTDTQYF. The DNA for the CDR3 is TGTGCCAGCAGCAAGCGGAGGGACTTCACAGATACGCAGTATTTT.

The genes are TRBV6-5 and TRBJ1-4; 7 nucleotides align to TRBD1. The V and J ends lost 4 bases and 5 bases, in that order; junction bases with no gene match: 10. The CDR3 spans 16 residues. Germline V lookup: CDR1 MNHEY, CDR2 SVGAGI. CDR3 in DNA: TGTGCCAGCAGTTCCGGATCGGGACAGAGGAATGAAAAACTGTTTTTT. It specifies CASSSGSGQRNEKLFF.

The chain is built from TRBV25-1 and TRBJ1-1; 11 bases are shared with TRBD1. CDR3 length equals 14 residues. Germline lookup yields CDR1 MGHDK and CDR2 SYGVNS. V dropped 8 bases and J dropped 6; count of bases not matched to a gene: 8. CDR3 loop: CASEEAGQGAEAFF. The CDR3 DNA reads as TGTGCCAGCGAGGAGGCGGGACAGGGGGCTGAAGCTTTCTTT.

The CDR3 loop reads CASRETGANVLTF. The CDR3 coding sequence is TGTGCCAGTAGGGAGACTGGGGCCAACGTCCTGACTTTC. The V and J genes are TRBV7-9 and TRBJ2-6; D perhaps matches TRBD2 (5 bases). The V gene lost 9 bases and the J gene lost 2 bases, with 8 bases spanning the gap. CDR3 length: 13 amino acids. Germline lookup yields CDR1 SEHNR and CDR2 FQNEAQ (reference sequence).

As concerns this clone: Other DNA sequences of this sample code for an identical CDR3. This chain links TRBV6-1 with TRBJ2-7; 9 nucleotides align to TRBD1. With V trimmed by 7 bases and J by 4 bases, 8 bases remained unmatched. The CDR3 has 14 amino acids. Per germline, CDR1 MNHNS and CDR2 SASEGT. The CDR3 region is CASTVPGQGYEQYF. Here the CDR3 DNA reads TGTGCCAGCACCGTGCCGGGACAGGGTTACGAGCAGTACTTC.

The chain couples TRBV10-3 to TRBJ2-7; D not resolved. Germline V CDR1 and CDR2: ENHRY, SYGVKD. The CDR3 spans 15 residues. The germline V and J ends were trimmed by 0 bases and 9 bases, with 18 bases remaining between them. The CDR3 DNA reads TGTGCCATCAGTGAGTCGTTTTCAGGCAATATTGGGCAGTACGTC. It is translated as CAISESFSGNIGQYV.

This chain connects TRBV6-1 to TRBJ2-1; 7 bases are shared with TRBD1. Germline CDR1 is MNHNS and CDR2 is SASEGT. V lost 2 bases and J lost 8; bases outside the gene matches: 9. The CDR3 consists of 15 residues. The DNA for the CDR3 is TGTGCCAGCAGTGAAAGGGCAGGGGGTGGCGATGAGCAGTTCTTC. It specifies CASSERAGGGDEQFF.

This chain links TRBV11-2 with TRBJ2-3; the D gene is possibly TRBD1 (6 bases). The germline V and J ends were trimmed by 3 bases and 0 bases, with 13 bases remaining between them. The V gene's germline CDR1 is SGHAT and CDR2 FQNNGV. CDR3 length: 16 residues. In DNA, the CDR3 is TGTGCCAGCAGCTTTTCAGCGACAGGCAGCACAGATACGCAGTATTTT. Residues: CASSFSATGSTDTQYF.

The chain carries TRBV4-2 and TRBJ1-1; D gene unclear. Germline V CDR1 and CDR2: LGHNA, YNFKEQ. The CDR3 is made up of 15 amino acids. V gave up 0 bases and J gave up 4 bases, with 12 bases separating them. CDR3 sequence (DNA): TGTGCCAGCAGCCAAGATCTGGGAGGGCTCACTGAAGCTTTCTTT. This codes for CASSQDLGGLTEAFF.

The J gene is TRBJ1-5, the V gene TRBV30, with 8 bases lining up with TRBD1. The V gene end was trimmed by 3 bases and the J gene end by 9 bases; junction bases not matched to a gene: 19. The CDR3 has 17 amino acids. Germline assignment: CDR1 GTSNPN and CDR2 SVGIG (reference sequence). The CDR3 sequence: CAWSLGLTGDWARPQHF. CDR3 in DNA: TGTGCCTGGAGCCTCGGTCTGACAGGGGATTGGGCCCGGCCCCAGCATTTT.

V is TRBV7-2 and J is TRBJ2-2; 12 nucleotides agree with TRBD2. J was trimmed by 4 bases and V by 6 bases; bases with no gene match: 6. The CDR3 sequence is 16 residues long. The germline gives CDR1 SGHTA, CDR2 FQGNSA. CDR3 loop: CASRSAGLAGTGELFF. The CDR3 DNA follows: TGTGCCAGCAGATCAGCGGGACTAGCGGGCACCGGGGAGCTGTTTTTT.

The rearrangement joins TRBV11-2 to TRBJ1-2; the D gene is possibly TRBD1 (6 bases). The length of the CDR3 is 16 residues. The V end lost 5 bases, the J end lost 4 bases, and 20 bases lay between the germline ends. Germline V gene data show CDR1 as SGHAT and CDR2 as FQNNGV. The CDR3: CASSPRAGAMLYGYTF. The DNA of the CDR3 is TGTGCCAGCAGCCCCCGGGCAGGGGCCATGCTCTATGGCTACACCTTC.

The rearrangement links TRBV27 to TRBJ2-5; the D is unclear. CDR3 length: 13 amino acids. CDR1 is MNHEY and CDR2 is SMNVEV in the germline V gene (reference sequence). V lost 6 bases and J 5 bases, leaving 13 bases between the germline ends. CDR3 in DNA: TGTGCCAGCAGCCCATCTTCGCGGGAGACCCAGTACTTC. This sequence encodes CASSPSSRETQYF.